This T cell receptor beta chain stems from a study of T cell responses to AZD1222 COVID-19 vaccine. Study-wide background: Second-dose intervals of approximately 4 or approximately 12 weeks were pooled. Study-wide results and limits: Donors were largely white British and mainly female; clonal diversity was possibly underestimated. The repertoires were collected only after the peak T cell response. Spike-wide coverage was observed for vaccine-associated CD4 TCRs, with dominant responses at 160-218 and 743-854.

Sequencing was performed with immunoSEQ multiplex PCR; in TCRdb, only in-frame clones are kept and a portion is missing. The repertoire holds more than 95,000 clones, with 85% to 95% as singletons. From germline, CDR1 is SGHRS and CDR2 YFSETQ. The CDR3 loop spans 16 amino acids. V was clipped by 0 bases and J by 1 base, with 13 bases between them. Regarding this clone: Its target is not known.

The material sequenced was peripheral blood, taken on day 0 of AZD1222 vaccination. This TCR was sampled from an adult in good health. The chain recombines TRBV5-1 with TRBJ1-1, with TRBD1 as a possible D gene (5 bases). The CDR3, as DNA: TGCGCCAGCAGCTTGGAAGGGACCTGGGGGAACACTGAAGCTTTCTTT. It yields the protein CASSLEGTWGNTEAFF. The full variable domain, rest sourced from reference TRBV5-1 and TRBJ1-1, is KAGVTQTPRYLIKTRGQQVTLSCSPISGHRSVSWYQQTPGQGLQFLFEYFSETQRNKGNFPGRFSGRQFSNSRSEMNVSTLELGDSALYLCASSLEGTWGNTEAFFGQGTRLTVV.